The 32 T cell receptor beta chains presented below share a single source sample, sequenced in a study of shared clonotypes between healthy human individuals. Here immunoSEQ multiplex PCR was the method, and the copy in TCRdb shows in-frame clones only, minus some. The sample includes fewer than 2.5 million clones, under 95% of them seen just once. Sequencing was carried out using naive CD4+ T cells from PBMCs. Subset defined: CD45RA+ positively selected. These receptors all come from a man aged 18-30 years in good health. Some clones in this sample may be carry-over from other donors' samples.

The chain employs TRBV7-9 and TRBJ2-7; tentatively, D is TRBD1 or TRBD2 (7 bases each). The germline gives CDR1 SEHNR, CDR2 FQNEAQ (reference sequence). CDR3 length equals 15 residues. The ends were cut back, 1 base at V and 2 bases at J, with 12 bases in the middle. In DNA, the CDR3 is TGTGCCAGCAGCTTAGGGGACAGCGGGACCTACGAGCAGTACTTC. Translating it yields CASSLGDSGTYEQYF.

The chain recombines TRBV5-1 with TRBJ1-4; 7 bases agree with TRBD1. V lost 2 bases to trimming and J lost 1 base; unmatched junction nucleotides: 5. There are 16 residues in the CDR3. CDR1 is SGHRS, CDR2 YFSETQ, per germline. DNA for the CDR3: TGCGCCAGCAGCTTAGGGACAGCCTTAACTAATGAAAAACTGTTTTTT. Amino acids: CASSLGTALTNEKLFF.

The chain recombines TRBV5-1 with TRBJ2-7, with D possibly TRBD2 on 6 matching bases. CDR1 and CDR2 from the germline V gene are SGHRS and YFSETQ. Trimming stripped 3 bases from V and 0 bases from J, with 13 bases between. The CDR3 consists of 15 residues. The CDR3 DNA sequence: TGCGCCAGCAGCTCACCCGGGGGATCCTCCTACGAGCAGTACTTC. Protein sequence: CASSSPGGSSYEQYF.

J is TRBJ1-5 and V is TRBV5-1; D remains unclear. The CDR3 is made up of 14 amino acids. CDR1 SGHRS and CDR2 YFSETQ come from the germline V gene. V lost 0 bases and J lost 4, with 8 bases in between. As DNA, the CDR3 is TGCGCCAGCAGCTTGGGGCCGGAGAATCAGCCCCAGCATTTT. The encoded protein is CASSLGPENQPQHF.

In its sample, this clone was seen once. At one of its ends the junction is not consistent with the germline gene, which may arise from a read error. Other DNA sequences in the sample encode the same CDR3. V usage is TRBV5-1 and J usage is TRBJ1-4; possibly TRBD1 for D (6 bases). CDR1 is SGHRS and CDR2 is YFSETQ in the germline V gene. The CDR3 extends over 16 amino acids. CDR3 in amino acids: CASSSTGTSTNEKLFF. CDR3 bases: TGCGCCAGCAGCTCTACCGGGACATCAACCAATGAAAAACTGTTTTTT.

V is TRBV4-3 and J is TRBJ2-1, with D possibly TRBD1 on 6 matching bases. The V gene's germline CDR1 is LGHNA and CDR2 YSLEER. This CDR3 spans 15 amino acids. The germline V and J ends were trimmed by 0 bases and 5 bases, with 11 bases remaining between them. CDR3: CASSQDPGTNNEQFF. The CDR3 DNA is TGCGCCAGCAGCCAAGACCCCGGGACAAACAATGAGCAGTTCTTC.

This clone was counted between two and nine times. The rearrangement joins TRBV19 to TRBJ1-1, with TRBD1 matching over 7 bases. The trim removed 7 bases at V and 3 bases at J, leaving 8 bases unmatched. Germline CDR1 is LNHDA and CDR2 is SQIVND (reference sequence). The CDR3 sequence is 14 residues long. The CDR3 DNA sequence: TGTGCCAGTAACGACAGGACAGGACACACTGAAGCTTTCTTT. This translates into CASNDRTGHTEAFF. Full variable domain (rest looked up from reference TRBV19 and TRBJ1-1): DGGITQSPKYLFRKEGQNVTLSCEQNLNHDAMYWYRQDPGQGLRLIYYSQIVNDFQKGDIAEGYSVSREKKESFPLTVTSAQKNPTAFYLCASNDRTGHTEAFFGQGTRLTVV.

This sequence joins TRBV29-1 and TRBJ2-3; D ambiguous. Trimming left V 7 bases short and J 2 bases short, with 10 bases between. The CDR3 covers 12 residues. The V gene's germline CDR1 is SQVTM and CDR2 ANQGSEA. The CDR3 protein is CSGVIYTDTQYF. Here the CDR3 DNA reads TGCAGCGGTGTGATTTACACAGATACGCAGTATTTT.

This clone has a handful of counts. The CDR3 loop is CATSRGDPRAEAFF. For the CDR3, the DNA is TGTGCCACCAGCAGAGGGGACCCCAGGGCTGAAGCTTTCTTT. The chain has TRBV15 and TRBJ1-1, with D tentatively TRBD1 (5 bases). The CDR3 extends over 14 amino acids. CDR1 and CDR2 from the germline V gene are LNHNV and YYDKDF (reference sequence). V shed 1 base and J shed 6 bases, with 12 bases lying between them.

The chain joins TRBV7-2 to TRBJ1-3; the match to TRBD1 covers 8 bases. Unmatched junction bases numbered 6, after V lost 5 bases and J lost 0 bases. Germline values: CDR1 SGHTA, CDR2 FQGNSA. This CDR3 is 16 amino acids long. The CDR3 DNA reads TGTGCCAGCAGCACACAGGGGACAGGCTCTGGAAACACCATATATTTT. Encoded protein: CASSTQGTGSGNTIYF.

This sequence joins TRBV28 and TRBJ1-2; no clear D. The germline gives CDR1 MDHEN, CDR2 SYDVKM. Trimming removed 7 bases at V and 2 bases at J, with 8 bases between. CDR3 length equals 12 residues. The CDR3 is CASTPRNYGYTF. Written as DNA, the CDR3 is TGTGCCAGCACCCCTAGGAACTATGGCTACACCTTC.

The CDR3 region has the DNA TGTGCCAGCAGCTTGCGGACCATTACACATATCCCCACCGGGGAGCTGTTTTTT. Amino acid sequence: CASSLRTITHIPTGELFF. The chain is built from TRBV9 and TRBJ2-2, with D uncertain. Trimming took 4 bases from V and 4 from J, leaving 23 bases between them. This CDR3 has 18 amino acids. Germline-derived CDR1 and CDR2 are SGDLS and YYNGEE. Based on the CDR3 plus reference TRBV9 and TRBJ2-2, the full variable domain is DSGVTQTPKHLITATGQRVTLRCSPRSGDLSVYWYQQSLDQGLQFLIQYYNGEERAKGNILERFSAQQFPDLHSELNLSSLELGDSALYFCASSLRTITHIPTGELFFGEGSRLTVL.

The gene calls are TRBV29-1 and TRBJ2-4; D may be TRBD1 (6 bases). From germline, CDR1 is SQVTM and CDR2 ANQGSEA. The CDR3 is made up of 15 amino acids. The V end lost 2 bases, the J end lost 1 base, and 12 bases lay between the germline ends. CDR3 DNA sequence: TGCAGCGTTGAACAGGGGAATCTGGCCAAAAACATTCAGTACTTC. This sequence encodes CSVEQGNLAKNIQYF.

The rearrangement uses TRBV5-1 and TRBJ2-7; possible D gene TRBD2, 6 bases. Trimming pared 2 bases from V and 4 bases from J, leaving 10 bases between. CDR3 length: 13 amino acids. Germline V gene lookup returns CDR1 SGHRS and CDR2 YFSETQ. CDR3 in amino acids: CASSFGGGYEQYF. CDR3 bases: TGCGCCAGCAGCTTCGGTGGGGGGTACGAGCAGTACTTC.

This chain's CDR3 is CASSQHRGRETEAFF. The DNA for the CDR3 is TGTGCCAGCTCACAACACAGGGGCAGAGAGACTGAAGCTTTCTTT. This chain links TRBV18 with TRBJ1-1; the match to TRBD1 covers 7 bases. CDR1 is KGHSH and CDR2 is LQKENI in the germline V gene. Trimming took 4 bases from V and 5 from J; bases not matched to a gene: 10. There are 15 residues in the CDR3. Full variable domain (remainder filled in from reference TRBV18 and TRBJ1-1): NAGVMQNPRHLVRRRGQEARLRCSPMKGHSHVYWYRQLPEEGLKFMVYLQKENIIDESGMPKERFSAEFPKEGPSILRIQQVVRGDSAAYFCASSQHRGRETEAFFGQGTRLTVV.

The chain combines TRBV25-1 with TRBJ2-7; a weak D match, TRBD1 (5 bases). Trimming removed 6 bases at V and 7 bases at J, with 10 bases between. CDR1 and CDR2 from the germline V gene are MGHDK and SYGVNS. CDR3 size: 11 residues. CDR3 bases: TGTGCCAGCAGCAGGGCGCAGGAGCAGTACTTC. It specifies CASSRAQEQYF.

The chain uses TRBV19 and TRBJ1-5; TRBD1 matches 7 bases. CDR3 length: 15 residues. Per germline, CDR1 LNHDA and CDR2 SQIVND (reference sequence). V was clipped by 8 bases and J by 3 bases; unmatched bases: 10. This chain's CDR3 is CASGDRSLNNQPQHF. Here the CDR3 DNA reads TGTGCCAGTGGGGACAGATCCTTAAACAATCAGCCCCAGCATTTT. The full variable domain, rest sourced from reference TRBV19 and TRBJ1-5, is DGGITQSPKYLFRKEGQNVTLSCEQNLNHDAMYWYRQDPGQGLRLIYYSQIVNDFQKGDIAEGYSVSREKKESFPLTVTSAQKNPTAFYLCASGDRSLNNQPQHFGDGTRLSIL.

The chain recombines TRBV5-1 with TRBJ2-1; TRBD2 is a possible D gene (6 bases). This CDR3 comprises 16 residues. V lost 1 base and J 8 bases, leaving 19 bases between the germline ends. Per the germline V gene, CDR1 is SGHRS and CDR2 is YFSETQ. For the CDR3, the DNA is TGCGCCAGCAGCTTGTACCGGGAGCATAGCCCCGATGAGCAGTTCTTC. Translation: CASSLYREHSPDEQFF.

The rearrangement uses TRBV7-9 and TRBJ2-7, with 13 bases lining up with TRBD2. This CDR3 has 19 amino acids. J lost 3 bases, V lost 1 base, and 12 bases had no gene match. CDR1 SEHNR and CDR2 FQNEAQ come from the germline V gene (reference sequence). CDR3 protein: CASSLVAGLAGVGNYEQYF. Written as DNA, the CDR3 is TGTGCCAGCAGCTTAGTCGCTGGACTAGCGGGAGTGGGGAACTACGAGCAGTACTTC.

Concerning this clone itself: The sample carries other DNA sequences with the same CDR3. The V gene is TRBV6-5, the J gene TRBJ2-5; 7 bases match TRBD2. Unmatched junction bases numbered 4, after V lost 5 bases and J lost 1 base. The CDR3 length is 14 residues. CDR1 and CDR2 (germline): MNHEY, SVGAGI. The CDR3 DNA sequence: TGTGCCAGCAGTGCCTCTAGCGGCCAAGAGACCCAGTACTTC. This translates into CASSASSGQETQYF.

The J gene is TRBJ2-1, the V gene TRBV18, with TRBD1 matching over 7 bases. The junction had 6 bases not matched to a gene; V was cut back by 5 bases and J by 5 bases. CDR1 is KGHSH and CDR2 is LQKENI in the germline V gene. The CDR3 sequence is 14 residues long. The CDR3 reads CASSSGTVNNEQFF. The CDR3 coding sequence is TGTGCCAGCTCATCTGGGACAGTTAACAATGAGCAGTTCTTC.

V usage is TRBV23-1 and J usage is TRBJ1-3, with 8 bases fitting TRBD1. TRBV23-1 is an open reading frame, and its role is uncertain. Trimming cost V 2 bases and J 2 bases; bases outside gene matches: 5. The CDR3 runs 16 residues. CDR3 nucleotides: TGCGCCAGCAGTCAACCTTTACAGGGGGCTGGAAACACCATATATTTT. Its protein product is CASSQPLQGAGNTIYF.

V usage is TRBV5-8 and J usage is TRBJ2-5; D possibly corresponds to TRBD2 (6 bases). The DNA end is more similar to TRBJ2-7, so the J call may be wrong. In germline, CDR1 is SGHTS, CDR2 YDEGEE. The CDR3 has 15 amino acids. The CDR3 protein is CASSPLLAGTYEQYF. Written as DNA, the CDR3 is TGTGCCAGCAGCCCCTTGCTCGCGGGAACCTACGAGCAGTACTTC.

Points on this clone: The sample has other DNA sequences that encode this CDR3 too. The V call is TRBV28, the J call TRBJ1-5, with TRBD1 matching over 8 bases. Looked up from germline, CDR1 is MDHEN and CDR2 is SYDVKM. The CDR3 contains 15 residues. The J segment lost 5 bases and the V segment lost 8 bases, leaving 11 bases of the junction unmatched. CDR3 sequence (DNA): TGTGCCAGCCGGCGGTCCACAGGGGGAGATCAGCCCCAGCATTTT. Amino acid sequence: CASRRSTGGDQPQHF.

The V gene is TRBV19, the J gene TRBJ1-5, with D possibly being TRBD1 (5 bases). V was pared by 3 bases and J by 5 bases, with 11 bases between. Germline CDR1 reads LNHDA; CDR2 reads SQIVND (reference sequence). The CDR3 spans 14 residues. CDR3 nucleotides: TGTGCCAGTAGTATGATGCAGGGTGATCAGCCCCAGCATTTT. Amino acid sequence: CASSMMQGDQPQHF. Together with reference TRBV19 and TRBJ1-5, the CDR3 gives the full variable domain: DGGITQSPKYLFRKEGQNVTLSCEQNLNHDAMYWYRQDPGQGLRLIYYSQIVNDFQKGDIAEGYSVSREKKESFPLTVTSAQKNPTAFYLCASSMMQGDQPQHFGDGTRLSIL.

This chain uses TRBV7-2 with TRBJ2-7; the match to TRBD1 covers 7 bases. Trimming at V came to 1 base and at J to 0 bases, leaving 6 bases not matched to a gene. Per germline, CDR1 SGHTA and CDR2 FQGNSA. The CDR3 covers 16 residues. The CDR3 sequence: CASSLVSGTASYEQYF. The CDR3 DNA follows: TGTGCCAGCAGCTTAGTCTCTGGGACAGCCTCCTACGAGCAGTACTTC.

The chain couples TRBV6-1 to TRBJ2-3; TRBD2 aligns across 7 bases. J lost 5 bases, V lost 4 bases, and 12 bases had no gene match. From germline, CDR1 is MNHNS and CDR2 SASEGT. This CDR3 region has 16 residues. CDR3 nucleotide sequence: TGTGCCAGCAGTGGAGCGGGCGGGAGTCAGGGAGATACGCAGTATTTT. Protein: CASSGAGGSQGDTQYF.

The chain joins TRBV5-6 to TRBJ2-7; 8 bases line up with TRBD1. The germline gives CDR1 SGHDT, CDR2 YYEEEE. The V and J ends lost 4 bases and 2 bases, in that order; junction bases with no gene match: 8. There are 15 residues in the CDR3. CDR3 sequence reads: CASSGLGQAAYEQYF. CDR3 bases: TGTGCCAGCAGCGGGCTGGGACAGGCCGCCTACGAGCAGTACTTC.

This sequence joins TRBV2 and TRBJ1-1; a weak D match, TRBD1 (5 bases). The CDR3 spans 13 residues. Germline V gene data show CDR1 as SNHLY and CDR2 as FYNNEI. Trimming took 4 bases from V and 5 from J, leaving 11 bases between them. In DNA, the CDR3 is TGTGCCAGCAGTGTTGGGGCTTGGACTGAAGCTTTCTTT. Translation: CASSVGAWTEAFF. Using reference TRBV2 and TRBJ1-1 for the parts outside the CDR3, the full variable domain is EPEVTQTPSHQVTQMGQEVILRCVPISNHLYFYWYRQILGQKVEFLVSFYNNEISEKSEIFDDQFSVERPDGSNFTLKIRSTKLEDSAMYFCASSVGAWTEAFFGQGTRLTVV.

V is TRBV7-2 and J is TRBJ1-4; D ambiguous. This CDR3 has 14 amino acids. Trimming took 3 bases from V and 8 from J, leaving 13 bases between them. Germline V gives CDR1 SGHTA, CDR2 FQGNSA. As DNA, the CDR3 is TGTGCCAGCAGCTTGTTGATTTATGGGGAAAAACTGTTTTTT. Translation gives CASSLLIYGEKLFF.

This rearrangement joins TRBV21-1 to TRBJ2-7. TRBV21-1 is given as a pseudogene. This CDR3 contains 15 residues. The CDR3 protein is CASSKRKTRAYEQYF. As DNA, the CDR3 is TGTGCCAGCAGCAAACGGAAGACACGGGCCTACGAGCAGTACTTC.

The rearrangement joins TRBV6-1 to TRBJ2-3, with D unresolved. Trimming removed 3 bases at V and 2 bases at J, with 15 bases between. The germline CDR1 and CDR2 sequences are MNHNS and SASEGT. The CDR3 covers 16 residues. CDR3 sequence reads: CASSDGPYTPTDTQYF. In DNA, the CDR3 is TGTGCCAGCAGTGACGGGCCCTACACCCCCACAGATACGCAGTATTTT.